The 10 T cell receptor beta chains below come from one sample, sequenced in a study of neoadjuvant nivolumab and ipilimumab in lung cancer. Data came from immunoSEQ multiplex PCR; TCRdb stores just in-frame clones and leaves some out. The sample shows roughly 4,000 clones, about 88% of them seen only once. Specimen: adjacent normal lung tissue, collected after neoadjuvant nivolumab, alone or with ipilimumab, at or shortly before surgery. The receptors were gathered from an adult with non-small cell lung cancer.

This clone has just a few counts. The rearrangement joins TRBV14 to TRBJ2-1; a weak D match, TRBD2 (6 bases). CDR3 length: 15 amino acids. The germline V gene encodes CDR1 SGHDN and CDR2 FVKESK. V dropped 4 bases and J dropped 8 bases, with 18 bases sitting between them. CDR3 protein: CASSPRDPPGDEQFF. Written as DNA, the CDR3 is TGTGCCAGCAGCCCCCGGGACCCGCCGGGGGATGAGCAGTTCTTC.

The chain uses TRBV29-1 and TRBJ2-1; weak D call: TRBD1 (5 bases). The V and J ends lost 4 bases and 7 bases respectively, with 8 bases between them. Per the germline V gene, CDR1 is SQVTM and CDR2 is ANQGSEA. The CDR3 runs to 11 residues. CDR3: CSVVRVNEQFF. DNA for the CDR3: TGCAGCGTTGTCAGGGTAAATGAGCAGTTCTTC.

This chain links TRBV9 with TRBJ2-1, with D possibly matching TRBD2 (7 bases). V lost 7 bases to trimming and J lost 8 bases, with 19 bases between them. The CDR3 length is 14 residues. CDR1 is SGDLS, CDR2 YYNGEE, per germline. For the CDR3, the DNA is TGTGCCAGCTCTAAGGAGGGAGGGGGTGATGAGCAGTTCTTC. Protein product: CASSKEGGGDEQFF.

The rearrangement joins TRBV7-9 to TRBJ2-7; TRBD2 matches 8 bases. Germline assignment: CDR1 SEHNR and CDR2 FQNEAQ (reference sequence). V shed 4 bases, J shed 4 bases, and the junction held 9 bases outside the gene matches. The CDR3 is 15 amino acids. The CDR3 is CASSSGGTSSYEQYF. The CDR3 DNA reads as TGTGCCAGCAGCTCAGGAGGGACTAGTTCGTACGAGCAGTACTTC.

This clone was observed a single time. The chain links TRBV2 to TRBJ2-4; D is undetermined. V shed 1 base and J shed 1 base, with 11 bases lying between them. Germline values: CDR1 SNHLY, CDR2 FYNNEI. The CDR3 extends over 16 amino acids. The CDR3 here is CASSEEGITAKNIQYF. CDR3 sequence (DNA): TGTGCCAGCAGTGAAGAGGGTATCACGGCCAAAAACATTCAGTACTTC. The whole variable domain, filled in from reference TRBV2 and TRBJ2-4, reads EPEVTQTPSHQVTQMGQEVILRCVPISNHLYFYWYRQILGQKVEFLVSFYNNEISEKSEIFDDQFSVERPDGSNFTLKIRSTKLEDSAMYFCASSEEGITAKNIQYFGAGTRLSVL.

This rearrangement joins TRBV11-3 to TRBJ2-3; 8 bases agree with TRBD1. This CDR3 region has 13 residues. CDR1 and CDR2 from the germline V gene are SGHNT and YENEEA. Trimming removed 6 bases from V and 5 bases from J; junction bases left unmatched: 4. As DNA, the CDR3 is TGTGCCAGCAGGGACAGGGCGGAAGATACGCAGTATTTT. This gives the protein CASRDRAEDTQYF.

The chain links TRBV5-1 to TRBJ2-7, with 8 nucleotides matching TRBD1. Trimming cost V 3 bases and J 2 bases; bases outside gene matches: 13. Germline V gene sequence: CDR1 SGHRS, CDR2 YFSETQ. This CDR3 has 17 amino acids. CDR3 region: CASSSHLPGTGAYEQYF. The CDR3 DNA sequence: TGCGCCAGCAGCTCACATCTACCGGGGACAGGAGCCTACGAGCAGTACTTC.

The J gene is TRBJ2-5, the V gene TRBV27, with D perhaps matching TRBD2 (5 bases). Per germline, CDR1 MNHEY and CDR2 SMNVEV (reference sequence). Trimming pared 6 bases from V and 9 bases from J, leaving 14 bases between. This CDR3 is 12 amino acids long. CDR3 nucleotides: TGTGCCAGCAGCCGTCAGGACTCTCCCCAGTACTTC. Its translation: CASSRQDSPQYF.

The gene calls are TRBV7-2 and TRBJ2-5, with D possibly TRBD2 on 6 matching bases. Per the germline V gene, CDR1 is SGHTA and CDR2 is FQGNSA. CDR3 length equals 16 residues. V lost 5 bases, J lost 7 bases, and 23 bases lay in between. In DNA form, the CDR3 reads TGTGCCAGCAGCCCGGTAGGGACTTTCGGGGTTGGGACCCAGTACTTC. Amino acids: CASSPVGTFGVGTQYF.

Here the CDR3 reads CASSEGIAYEQYF. Here the CDR3 DNA reads TGTGCCAGCTCCGAGGGGATAGCCTACGAGCAGTACTTC. The chain recombines TRBV18 with TRBJ2-7; TRBD1 or TRBD2 may be the D gene (5 bases each). This CDR3 spans 13 amino acids. Trimming removed 6 bases from V and 2 bases from J, with 11 bases in between. Germline lookup yields CDR1 KGHSH and CDR2 LQKENI.